Listed below are T cell receptor beta chains from one sample, sequenced in a study of blood T cell repertoires in COVID-19. TCRdb's table, derived via immunoSEQ multiplex PCR, lists solely in-frame clones and lacks some. The sample lists tens of thousands of clones, approximately 90% occurring once. The sequencing sample was made of peripheral blood. These receptors were taken from a man aged 80 or over with acute or convalescent COVID-19. Each CDR3 is given with its conserved first and last residue. D genes are given only for firm matches. Some rows mark clone size as missing; the rest say once, few, many or name a class of expanded clone.

D,V,J,size,CDR3,DNA
-,TRBV25-1,TRBJ2-1,-,CASSGQNRGNEQFF,TGTGCCAGCAGTGGGCAGAATCGGGGGAATGAGCAGTTCTTC
TRBD1,TRBV19,TRBJ1-4,-,CASSMEGQPYEKLFF,TGTGCCAGTAGTATGGAGGGACAGCCCTATGAAAAACTGTTTTTT
TRBD1,TRBV18,TRBJ2-7,-,CASSSGQGVAYEQYF,TGTGCCAGCTCATCCGGACAGGGGGTGGCCTACGAGCAGTACTTC
TRBD1,TRBV6-1,TRBJ1-1,-,CASSEATGTSGAFF,TGTGCCAGCAGTGAAGCGACAGGGACCTCCGGAGCTTTCTTT
-,TRBV18,TRBJ2-1,-,CASSPGQGYNEQFF,TGTGCCAGCTCACCGGGTCAGGGCTACAATGAGCAGTTCTTC
TRBD1,TRBV7-7,TRBJ2-1,-,CASSASGQGSNEQFF,TGTGCCAGCAGCGCGAGTGGACAGGGCAGCAATGAGCAGTTCTTC
TRBD2,TRBV3-1/TRBV3-2,TRBJ2-1,-,CASGERGEQFF,TGTGCCAGCGGAGAGCGGGGGGAGCAGTTCTTC
-,TRBV7-9,TRBJ1-2,few,CAESRRGPPEYGYTF,TGTGCAGAAAGTAGGCGGGGTCCCCCTGAGTATGGCTACACCTTC
-,TRBV6-1,TRBJ1-6,-,CASSEADEEAPLHF,TGTGCCAGCAGTGAAGCTGACGAGGAGGCGCCCCTCCACTTT
-,TRBV15,TRBJ1-3,-,CATSRKQADSGNTIYF,TGTGCCACCAGCAGAAAACAGGCAGACTCTGGAAACACCATATATTTT
TRBD1,TRBV29-1,TRBJ1-4,once,CSVRDSVLFF,TGCAGCGTTCGGGACAGTGTCCTGTTTTTT
-,TRBV9,TRBJ1-4,-,CASSVAGGEFNEKLFF,TGTGCCAGCAGCGTAGCTGGGGGGGAATTTAATGAAAAACTGTTTTTT
TRBD1,TRBV2,TRBJ1-1,-,CASRGTGVVITEAFF,TGTGCCAGCAGGGGGACAGGGGTGGTGATCACTGAAGCTTTCTTT
-,TRBV4-2,TRBJ2-1,-,CASSQVVLLGYSNEQFF,TGTGCCAGCAGCCAAGTGGTTCTACTAGGATACAGCAATGAGCAGTTCTTC
TRBD1,TRBV11-3,TRBJ2-1,-,CASSQTRQGRPTSEQFF,TGTGCCAGCAGCCAGACGAGACAGGGACGTCCAACAAGTGAGCAGTTCTTC
-,TRBV5-5,TRBJ2-5,-,CASSLLSLQETQYF,TGTGCCAGCAGCTTGTTGAGCTTACAAGAGACCCAGTACTTC
-,TRBV7-9,TRBJ1-1,-,CASSSRPRNTEAFF,TGTGCCAGCAGCTCCAGGCCCCGGAACACTGAAGCTTTCTTT
-,TRBV5-6,TRBJ2-2,-,CASSTGRVSGELFF,TGTGCCAGCAGCACCGGGCGGGTGTCCGGGGAGCTGTTTTTT
TRBD1,TRBV5-1,TRBJ2-7,-,CASGKTGDSYEQYF,TGCGCCAGCGGAAAAACAGGGGATTCCTACGAGCAGTACTTC
-,TRBV19,TRBJ2-3,-,CASSQGRGTDTQYF,TGTGCCAGTAGTCAGGGGAGGGGCACAGATACGCAGTATTTT
TRBD1,TRBV2,TRBJ2-3,-,CASSVDRGPRGTQYF,TGTGCCAGCAGTGTTGACAGGGGGCCGAGGGGTACGCAGTATTTT
TRBD1,TRBV15,TRBJ2-5,-,CATSAPGQGMETQYF,TGTGCCACCAGCGCCCCGGGACAGGGGATGGAGACCCAGTACTTC
TRBD1,TRBV9,TRBJ1-2,once,CASSVQGANGYTF,TGTGCCAGCAGCGTCCAGGGGGCGAACGGCTACACCTTC
TRBD1,TRBV10-3,TRBJ1-1,-,CAIRQGTGENTEAFF,TGTGCCATCAGACAGGGGACAGGAGAGAACACTGAAGCTTTCTTT
TRBD1,TRBV6-1,TRBJ1-1,-,CASSAAWDSRNTEAFF,TGTGCCAGCAGTGCAGCATGGGACAGTCGGAACACTGAAGCTTTCTTT
TRBD1,TRBV5-1,TRBJ1-2,-,CASSLWGQVFDGYTF,TGCGCCAGCAGCTTATGGGGACAGGTGTTTGATGGCTACACCTTC
TRBD1,TRBV6-5,TRBJ2-7,-,CASRGSGTAYEQYF,TGTGCCAGCAGGGGATCCGGGACAGCCTACGAGCAGTACTTC
TRBD1,TRBV11-2,TRBJ1-4,-,CASSFGDRRNEKLFF,TGTGCCAGCAGCTTCGGGGACAGACGTAATGAAAAACTGTTTTTT
TRBD1,TRBV7-7,TRBJ1-5,once,CASKPGQAYQPQHF,TGTGCCAGCAAACCCGGACAGGCGTATCAGCCCCAGCATTTT
-,TRBV28,TRBJ2-7,-,CASSAGQTGEQYF,TGTGCCAGCAGTGCGGGACAGACGGGCGAGCAGTACTTC
TRBD2,TRBV2,TRBJ2-3,-,CASSEAGLAADTQYF,TGTGCCAGCAGTGAAGCGGGACTAGCGGCAGATACGCAGTATTTT
TRBD1,TRBV29-1,TRBJ1-5,once,CSVTGGRDQPQHF,TGCAGCGTTACAGGGGGCAGAGATCAGCCCCAGCATTTT
-,TRBV6-1,TRBJ1-5,few,CASSEKVSGQSYNQPQHF,TGTGCCAGCAGTGAAAAGGTATCAGGACAGTCCTACAATCAGCCCCAGCATTTT
-,TRBV3-1/TRBV3-2,TRBJ1-3,-,CASSQAGRTASGNTIYF,TGTGCCAGCAGCCAAGCGGGACGGACAGCCTCTGGAAACACCATATATTTT
-,TRBV2,TRBJ2-6,-,CASSEAGAGANVLTF,TGTGCCAGCAGTGAAGCAGGGGCTGGGGCCAACGTCCTGACTTTC
-,TRBV9,TRBJ1-2,few,CASSVDLDFYGYTF,TGTGCCAGCAGCGTAGACCTAGATTTCTATGGCTACACCTTC
-,TRBV7-8,TRBJ1-2,-,CASSPREGVNYGYTF,TGTGCCAGCAGCCCCCGGGAGGGAGTTAACTATGGCTACACCTTC
TRBD1,TRBV25-1,TRBJ1-1,-,CASSEPNRGAGEAFF,TGTGCCAGCAGTGAACCAAACAGGGGAGCCGGTGAAGCTTTCTTT
-,TRBV27,TRBJ1-2,-,CASSLSWQGFYGYTF,TGTGCCAGCAGTTTATCGTGGCAGGGTTTCTATGGCTACACCTTC
TRBD1,TRBV5-1,TRBJ1-2,-,CASSLSTGTVYGYTF,TGCGCCAGCAGCTTATCAACCGGGACAGTATATGGCTACACCTTC
-,TRBV15,TRBJ1-2,-,CATSWDKTNYGYTF,TGTGCCACCAGCTGGGACAAGACTAACTATGGCTACACCTTC
TRBD2,TRBV25-1,TRBJ2-4,-,CASSEAGGVAKNIQYF,TGTGCCAGCAGTGAGGCGGGGGGGGTAGCCAAAAACATTCAGTACTTC
TRBD1,TRBV9,TRBJ1-6,once,CASTQQGGSSPLHF,TGTGCCAGCACCCAACAGGGGGGGAGTTCACCCCTCCACTTT
TRBD1,TRBV5-1,TRBJ1-2,once,CASSSGQGDGYTF,TGCGCCAGCAGCTCCGGACAGGGGGATGGCTACACCTTC
TRBD2,TRBV27,TRBJ2-7,-,CASRPLAGVSYEQYF,TGTGCCAGCAGACCTCTAGCGGGGGTCTCCTACGAGCAGTACTTC
TRBD1,TRBV6-5,TRBJ1-6,-,CASKTGVYSPLHF,TGTGCCAGCAAAACAGGGGTTTATTCACCCCTCCACTTT
-,TRBV24-1,TRBJ2-7,-,CATRGPGFPYEQYF,TGTGCCACCAGGGGCCCAGGGTTCCCCTACGAGCAGTACTTC
TRBD1,TRBV5-4,TRBJ1-4,once,CASSLDRGAEKLFF,TGTGCCAGCAGCCTTGACAGGGGGGCTGAAAAACTGTTTTTT
TRBD1,TRBV11-2,TRBJ2-7,once,CASRPGTAVAYEQYF,TGTGCCAGCAGACCCGGGACAGCAGTAGCCTACGAGCAGTACTTC
TRBD1,TRBV2,TRBJ2-3,-,CASSKDRSGTDTQYF,TGTGCCAGCAGTAAGGACAGGAGTGGTACAGATACGCAGTATTTT